This T cell receptor (beta chain) originates from a study of vaccination effects on CD4 cells after COVID-19. The table came from immunoSEQ multiplex PCR; TCRdb's copy has only in-frame clones and leaves some out. The sample contains some 70,000 clones, less than 85% of which appear only once. Cultured cells yielded isolated CD4+ T cells after 10 days. Everyone in the study got two shots of either the BNT162b2 or mRNA-1273 vaccine. Whole-study findings and limits: Clones of infection and vaccine origin contracted markedly late after vaccination. Healthy vaccine recipients' vaccine-induced clones were almost all SARS-CoV-2 mono-reactive.

CDR3 length: 17 residues. Trimming cost V 6 bases and J 3 bases; bases outside gene matches: 14. Germline CDR1 SNHLY, CDR2 FYNNEI. This clone was seen a few times. Its matching antigen is unknown. The TCR sequence derives from a human donor who received a COVID-19 vaccine. The sample here was CD4+ T cells from PBMCs cultured without peptide, taken after COVID-19 vaccination. The chain employs TRBV2 and TRBJ1-2; TRBD1 agrees at 9 bases. The CDR3 loop is CASRQGAWGSRYYGYTF. The CDR3 DNA reads TGTGCCAGCAGACAGGGGGCCTGGGGGTCGCGTTACTATGGCTACACCTTC.